This T cell receptor (beta chain) is drawn from a study of T-cell reconstitution after alpha-beta-depleted transplantation in children. Germline CDR1 reads PRHDT; CDR2 reads FYEKMQ (reference sequence). The CDR3 consists of 16 residues. J lost 1 base, V lost 0 bases, and 3 bases had no gene match. This clonotype was found many times. For TCRbeta, the library was prepared with unique molecular identifiers. TCRdb recomputed calls from the PCR reads with MiXCR, one row per CDR3 protein. The data contain hundreds of thousands of distinct CDR3 sequences, 15% to 20% of them seen just once; the ten biggest clones take up 0.9% to 1.2%.

The rearrangement uses TRBV13 and TRBJ1-5, with TRBD1 identical over 7 bases. The TCR comes from a human donor who donated a stem cell graft to a child with acute myeloid leukemia. Material: PBMCs from the stem cell graft donor, obtained from the stem cell graft. CDR3 sequence: CASSLGPGGSNQPQHF. The CDR3 DNA reads TGTGCCAGCAGCTTAGGCCCAGGGGGGAGCAATCAGCCCCAGCATTTT.